A single sample gave rise to the 18 T cell receptor beta chains below, sequenced in a study of blood T cell repertoires in COVID-19. Only in-frame clones appear in the TCRdb table, and some are missing; sequencing was by immunoSEQ multiplex PCR. The table records 310,000 or so clones, around nine tenths of them present only once. Specimen: peripheral blood. The receptors derive from a woman in her 30s with COVID-19, enrolled during active disease.

The rearrangement joins TRBV7-9 to TRBJ1-1; D remains ambiguous. The ends were cut back, 1 base at V and 0 bases at J, with 6 bases in the middle. The CDR3 is 14 residues long. In germline, CDR1 is SEHNR, CDR2 FQNEAQ (reference sequence). CDR3 DNA: TGTGCCAGCAGCTTAGGGAGCCTGAACACTGAAGCTTTCTTT. It specifies CASSLGSLNTEAFF.

The chain is built from TRBV2 and TRBJ2-6; D is perhaps TRBD1 (5 bases). This CDR3 has 16 amino acids. Trimming cost V 5 bases and J 1 base, with 12 bases left between them. CDR1 SNHLY and CDR2 FYNNEI come from the germline V gene. CDR3 residues: CASSQGRKSGANVLTF. CDR3 coding DNA: TGTGCCAGCAGTCAGGGCCGCAAATCTGGGGCCAACGTCCTGACTTTC.

This chain connects TRBV5-1 to TRBJ1-6; D not certain. The CDR3 totals 13 residues. The germline V and J ends were trimmed by 7 bases and 0 bases, with 5 bases remaining between them. CDR1 and CDR2 (germline): SGHRS, YFSETQ. This CDR3 is CASSSSYNSPLHF. The CDR3 DNA sequence: TGCGCCAGCTCCAGCTCCTATAATTCACCCCTCCACTTT.

This rearrangement joins TRBV18 to TRBJ2-7; 9 bases match TRBD1. The CDR3 is 15 residues long. J gave up 5 bases and V 6 bases, and 11 bases lay outside the gene matches. The germline V gene encodes CDR1 KGHSH and CDR2 LQKENI. The CDR3 loop reads CASSPGTGYVHEQYF. CDR3 nucleotides: TGTGCCAGCTCTCCCGGGACAGGGTACGTCCACGAGCAGTACTTC.

The rearrangement links TRBV9 to TRBJ2-1, with D maybe TRBD2 (6 bases). The V end was cut by 0 bases, the J end by 4 bases, with 11 bases between. Germline V gene data show CDR1 as SGDLS and CDR2 as YYNGEE. The CDR3 sequence is 15 residues long. DNA for the CDR3: TGTGCCAGCAGCGTAGCTGTGGAGGGGTACAATGAGCAGTTCTTC. It specifies CASSVAVEGYNEQFF.

The J gene is TRBJ1-6, the V gene TRBV6-5; no clear D. Germline CDR1 is MNHEY and CDR2 is SVGAGI. This CDR3 contains 13 residues. V lost 4 bases and J 7 bases, leaving 8 bases between the germline ends. The CDR3 sequence is CASSSLLNSPLHF. The CDR3 DNA follows: TGTGCCAGCAGTTCCCTGTTAAATTCACCCCTCCACTTT.

This clone has only one observation. The chain has TRBV27 and TRBJ1-1, with D maybe TRBD1 (6 bases). V shed 6 bases and J shed 4 bases, with 12 bases lying between them. CDR3 length: 13 residues. Germline assignment: CDR1 MNHEY and CDR2 SMNVEV (reference sequence). This chain's CDR3 is CASSPTGTTEAFF. In DNA form, the CDR3 reads TGTGCCAGCAGCCCGACAGGAACCACTGAAGCTTTCTTT.

To note about this clone: The sample contains more than one DNA sequence encoding this CDR3. The chain recombines TRBV2 with TRBJ2-1, with D possibly TRBD2 on 5 matching bases. The CDR3 contains 15 residues. The germline V and J ends were trimmed by 0 bases and 0 bases, with 6 bases remaining between them. Germline V gene data show CDR1 as SNHLY and CDR2 as FYNNEI. The CDR3 coding sequence is TGTGCCAGCAGTGAAGCTGGGAGCTCCTACAATGAGCAGTTCTTC. Translating gives CASSEAGSSYNEQFF.

The rearrangement links TRBV30 to TRBJ1-3, with D possibly being TRBD1 (6 bases). Germline V CDR1 and CDR2: GTSNPN, SVGIG (reference sequence). V lost 0 bases to trimming and J lost 3 bases, with 15 bases between them. The CDR3 loop spans 16 amino acids. The CDR3 protein is CAWSVLKGGDGNTIYF. As DNA, the CDR3 is TGTGCCTGGAGTGTACTGAAGGGGGGGGATGGAAACACCATATATTTT.

The sample holds one count of this clone. The rearrangement links TRBV5-1 to TRBJ2-2, with D perhaps TRBD1 (6 bases). V was trimmed by 1 base and J by 5 bases, leaving 12 bases between them. This CDR3 region has 15 residues. Germline V gives CDR1 SGHRS, CDR2 YFSETQ. The CDR3 nucleotides read TGCGCCAGCAGCTTGTACCAGGGGAGTACCGGGGAGCTGTTTTTT. The encoded protein is CASSLYQGSTGELFF.

The rearrangement links TRBV28 to TRBJ2-7, with 12 positions matching TRBD2. This CDR3 contains 16 residues. The ends lost 5 bases at V and 2 bases at J; junction bases unmatched: 7. Germline V lookup: CDR1 MDHEN, CDR2 SYDVKM. The CDR3, as DNA: TGTGCCAGCAGTACCCGACTAGCGGGAGACGCCTACGAGCAGTACTTC. This codes for CASSTRLAGDAYEQYF.

The V call is TRBV7-9, the J call TRBJ1-2; 9 bases agree with TRBD1. Losses at the gene ends were 5 bases for V and 5 bases for J; bases not matched to a gene: 18. This CDR3 is 18 amino acids long. Germline CDR1 and CDR2: SEHNR and FQNEAQ (reference sequence). The CDR3 DNA follows: TGTGCCAGCAGCCCTGGCCCGGACAGGGGATCGGTTAGGTATGGCTACACCTTC. It encodes CASSPGPDRGSVRYGYTF.

The gene calls are TRBV4-2 and TRBJ2-7, with 8 bases identical to TRBD2. Germline V gene sequence: CDR1 LGHNA, CDR2 YNFKEQ. Losses at the gene ends were 0 bases for V and 4 bases for J; bases not matched to a gene: 5. There are 15 residues in the CDR3. The CDR3 DNA is TGTGCCAGCAGCCAAGAGGAACGGGAGGGTTACGAGCAGTACTTC. Translating it yields CASSQEEREGYEQYF.

This chain links TRBV2 with TRBJ2-7; 14 bases match TRBD2. From germline, CDR1 is SNHLY and CDR2 FYNNEI. The CDR3 length is 17 residues. The V gene end was trimmed by 5 bases and the J gene end by 4 bases; junction bases not matched to a gene: 10. Here the CDR3 reads CASSPSGLAGAGYEQYF. The DNA of the CDR3 is TGTGCCAGCAGTCCGTCGGGACTAGCGGGAGCGGGGTACGAGCAGTACTTC.

This chain uses TRBV5-1 with TRBJ2-2; D is uncertain. This CDR3 comprises 14 residues. Germline V CDR1 and CDR2: SGHRS, YFSETQ. Trimming shortened V by 0 bases and J by 5 bases, and 8 bases separated the two germline ends. The CDR3 reads CASSLEAATGELFF. The CDR3 region has the DNA TGCGCCAGCAGCTTGGAGGCAGCGACCGGGGAGCTGTTTTTT. The full variable domain, its missing parts supplied by reference TRBV5-1 and TRBJ2-2, is KAGVTQTPRYLIKTRGQQVTLSCSPISGHRSVSWYQQTPGQGLQFLFEYFSETQRNKGNFPGRFSGRQFSNSRSEMNVSTLELGDSALYLCASSLEAATGELFFGEGSRLTVL.

The V gene is TRBV11-2, the J gene TRBJ1-2; 9 positions match TRBD1. The J segment lost 5 bases and the V segment lost 3 bases, leaving 1 base of the junction unmatched. CDR1 is SGHAT, CDR2 FQNNGV, per germline. The CDR3 consists of 13 residues. CDR3 DNA: TGTGCCAGCAGCTTGGACAGGGGATATGGCTACACCTTC. Amino acid sequence: CASSLDRGYGYTF.

The rearrangement joins TRBV5-5 to TRBJ2-5; 10 bases match TRBD2. After removal of 3 bases from V and 4 bases from J, the junction contained 9 bases not matched to a gene. CDR1 is SGHKS and CDR2 is YYEKEE in the germline V gene (reference sequence). The CDR3 length is 16 residues. The CDR3 loop reads CASSSLAGALAETQYF. CDR3 in DNA: TGTGCCAGCAGCTCCCTAGCGGGAGCCTTGGCAGAGACCCAGTACTTC.

This chain connects TRBV7-9 to TRBJ2-2; D possibly corresponds to TRBD1 (6 bases). Germline CDR1 reads SEHNR; CDR2 reads FQNEAQ (reference sequence). With 6 bases removed from V and 5 bases from J, the gap between germline ends came to 19 bases. The CDR3 is 16 residues long. The DNA for the CDR3 is TGTGCCAGCAGGTTAACAGGGTTCCCTCAAACCGGGGAGCTGTTTTTT. This codes for CASRLTGFPQTGELFF.